These 20 T cell receptor beta chains came from one sample sequenced in a study of blood T cells in healthy people across ages. A second 7 to 11 cycle PCR used barcoded and J-beta primers. Each CDR3 protein is one row after TCRdb ran MiXCR on the 5' RACE reads. The table shows 700,000 to 900,000 distinct CDR3 sequences, with about a quarter occurring only once. These data were also reused for a study on T cells of mothers and their children.

Sequencing was performed on blood. The receptors were gathered from a boy between 10 and 17 years old in good health.

This clonotype occurred many times. V usage is TRBV4-1 and J usage is TRBJ2-2; possibly TRBD1 or TRBD2 for D (5 bases each). Germline CDR1 reads MGHRA; CDR2 reads YSYEKL. There are 19 residues in the CDR3. V lost 5 bases, J lost 0 bases, and 22 bases lay in between. The CDR3 region has the DNA TGCGCCAGCAGCGGGGGTAGGATGGGGGATATAACGAACACCGGGGAGCTGTTTTTT. Protein sequence: CASSGGRMGDITNTGELFF.

The sample holds a few counts of this clonotype. V usage is TRBV2 and J usage is TRBJ1-2; TRBD1 matches 7 bases. CDR3 size: 14 residues. J was trimmed by 5 bases and V by 2 bases; bases with no gene match: 5. Germline loops: CDR1 SNHLY, CDR2 FYNNEI. CDR3 nucleotides: TGTGCCAGCAGTGAACAGGGGGTCTATTATGGCTACACCTTC. This codes for CASSEQGVYYGYTF.

This clonotype was counted between two and nine times. The chain combines TRBV13 with TRBJ2-7; no clear D. Trimming stripped 2 bases from V and 9 bases from J, with 14 bases between. Germline V gene sequence: CDR1 PRHDT, CDR2 FYEKMQ (reference sequence). The CDR3 length is 13 residues. Here the CDR3 DNA reads TGTGCCAGCAGCTTAAGACGGTCTACGAGGCAGTACTTC. Translation gives CASSLRRSTRQYF.

This clonotype appeared a few times. The chain combines TRBV29-1 with TRBJ2-1; TRBD2 matches 7 bases. Per the germline V gene, CDR1 is SQVTM and CDR2 is ANQGSEA. Trimming cost V 4 bases and J 5 bases; bases outside gene matches: 2. The CDR3 runs to 12 residues. The CDR3 here is CSVAAGDNEQFF. CDR3 nucleotide sequence: TGCAGCGTTGCGGCGGGGGACAATGAGCAGTTCTTC.

The chain uses TRBV6-5 and TRBJ2-4; D might be TRBD2 (5 bases). This CDR3 spans 14 amino acids. Trimming removed 2 bases from V and 7 bases from J, with 12 bases in between. Germline CDR1 and CDR2: MNHEY and SVGAGI. This chain's CDR3 is CASSYDAGRNIQYF. The CDR3 bases are TGTGCCAGCAGTTACGACGCGGGTCGTAACATTCAGTACTTC.

Only a few counts were recorded for this clonotype. The J gene is TRBJ2-7, the V gene TRBV29-1, with D hard to call. CDR1 is SQVTM, CDR2 ANQGSEA, per germline. Trimming cost V 5 bases and J 7 bases, with 21 bases left between them. This CDR3 is built from 14 residues. The CDR3 sequence: CSVRWAGPEGEQYF. CDR3 bases: TGCAGCGTTCGATGGGCCGGGCCAGAAGGGGAGCAGTACTTC.

The gene calls are TRBV7-3 and TRBJ2-1; a weak D match, TRBD1 (7 bases). The V end lost 5 bases, the J end lost 3 bases, and 11 bases lay between the germline ends. This CDR3 comprises 14 residues. The germline V gene encodes CDR1 SGHTA and CDR2 FQGTGA. The CDR3 DNA is TGTGCCAGCAGCGCGGGACAGTACTACAATGAGCAGTTCTTC. It encodes CASSAGQYYNEQFF.

The chain carries TRBV20-1 and TRBJ1-4; D is perhaps TRBD1 (6 bases). V shed 0 bases and J shed 8 bases, with 16 bases lying between them. This CDR3 has 15 residues. Germline CDR1 DFQATT, CDR2 SNEGSKA (reference sequence). The CDR3: CSARDGKGGREKLFF. The CDR3 DNA is TGCAGTGCTAGAGATGGGAAGGGGGGGCGAGAAAAACTGTTTTTT.

In this sample, this clonotype turned up a few times. The rearrangement uses TRBV2 and TRBJ1-5, with a possible D match to TRBD1 (5 bases). Trimming shortened V by 6 bases and J by 3 bases, and 18 bases separated the two germline ends. Germline V gives CDR1 SNHLY, CDR2 FYNNEI. This CDR3 is built from 16 residues. DNA for the CDR3: TGTGCCAGCAGGCCTAGGGGACGTAATATCAATCAGCCCCAGCATTTT. Translating it yields CASRPRGRNINQPQHF.

This chain joins TRBV7-2 and TRBJ2-7; 8 bases match TRBD2. There are 15 residues in the CDR3. The V gene end was trimmed by 5 bases and the J gene end by 0 bases; junction bases not matched to a gene: 6. Germline-derived CDR1 and CDR2 are SGHTA and FQGNSA. The CDR3 spells CASSPSGSPSYEQYF. The CDR3, as DNA: TGTGCCAGCAGCCCCAGCGGGAGCCCCTCCTACGAGCAGTACTTC.

The chain couples TRBV27 to TRBJ1-6; 7 bases agree with TRBD1. The trim removed 6 bases at V and 6 bases at J, leaving 5 bases unmatched. The CDR3 has 14 amino acids. Germline CDR1 and CDR2: MNHEY and SMNVEV (reference sequence). CDR3: CASRPGQTNSPLHF. In nucleotides, the CDR3 is TGTGCCAGCAGGCCGGGACAGACTAATTCACCCCTCCACTTT.

Concerning this clonotype itself: Germline and junction disagree at one end, which may indicate a read error. This chain connects TRBV20-1 to TRBJ2-1; D is undetermined. The germline gives CDR1 DFQATT, CDR2 SNEGSKA (reference sequence). The CDR3 has 14 amino acids. CDR3 bases: TGCGGTGCTAGAGACCGCGGTCCCTACAATGAGCAGTTCTTC. Amino acid sequence: CGARDRGPYNEQFF.

V is TRBV9 and J is TRBJ2-3, with 7 bases matching TRBD2. Trimming cost V 0 bases and J 0 bases; bases outside gene matches: 7. The CDR3 is 17 residues long. Germline V lookup: CDR1 SGDLS, CDR2 YYNGEE. DNA for the CDR3: TGTGCCAGCAGCGTAGATGTGGGGGGGAAGAGCACAGATACGCAGTATTTT. As protein: CASSVDVGGKSTDTQYF.

V and J are TRBV6-5 and TRBJ2-5; D gene unclear. This CDR3 spans 13 amino acids. Trimming left V 4 bases short and J 1 base short, with 7 bases between. Germline CDR1 reads MNHEY; CDR2 reads SVGAGI. In DNA, the CDR3 is TGTGCCAGCAGTTCGGAAATCCAAGAGACCCAGTACTTC. This translates into CASSSEIQETQYF.

J is TRBJ2-3 and V is TRBV2; D might be TRBD1 (6 bases). Germline CDR1 is SNHLY and CDR2 is FYNNEI. The V end lost 7 bases, the J end lost 0 bases, and 11 bases lay between the germline ends. The CDR3 is 14 amino acids. This CDR3 is CASTRDTSTDTQYF. Written as DNA, the CDR3 is TGTGCCAGCACTAGGGACACTAGCACAGATACGCAGTATTTT.

This chain joins TRBV15 and TRBJ2-7; 7 nucleotides match TRBD1. CDR1 LNHNV and CDR2 YYDKDF come from the germline V gene (reference sequence). The V and J ends lost 3 bases and 4 bases, in that order; junction bases with no gene match: 3. CDR3 length equals 13 residues. For the CDR3, the DNA is TGTGCCACCAGCAGTTTGGACAGGTACGAGCAGTACTTC. This sequence encodes CATSSLDRYEQYF. Full variable domain (missing parts from reference TRBV15 and TRBJ2-7): DAMVIQNPRYQVTQFGKPVTLSCSQTLNHNVMYWYQQKSSQAPKLLFHYYDKDFNNEADTPDNFQSRRPNTSFCFLDIRSPGLGDTAMYLCATSSLDRYEQYFGPGTRLTVT.

The chain couples TRBV6-2 or TRBV6-3 to TRBJ2-1; TRBD2 matches 7 bases. CDR1 MNHEY and CDR2 SVGEGT come from the germline V gene. The length of the CDR3 is 15 residues. With V trimmed by 6 bases and J by 4 bases, 9 bases remained unmatched. For the CDR3, the DNA is TGTGCCAGCAGCCTCCTGGGGGGGACTTACAATGAGCAGTTCTTC. Translated, it gives CASSLLGGTYNEQFF.

This chain uses TRBV29-1 with TRBJ2-5; 8 bases map to TRBD1. Trimming at V came to 4 bases and at J to 5 bases, leaving 6 bases not matched to a gene. The germline gives CDR1 SQVTM, CDR2 ANQGSEA. The CDR3 extends over 13 amino acids. The CDR3 DNA reads TGCAGCGTTGGCGGCAGGGGGCACGAGACCCAGTACTTC. Protein product: CSVGGRGHETQYF.

The V and J genes are TRBV30 and TRBJ1-2, with D hard to call. From germline, CDR1 is GTSNPN and CDR2 SVGIG (reference sequence). This CDR3 contains 13 residues. Trimming pared 4 bases from V and 1 base from J, leaving 10 bases between. CDR3 protein: CAWKRGGNYGYTF. The CDR3 region has the DNA TGTGCCTGGAAGCGGGGTGGTAACTATGGCTACACCTTC.

About this clonotype: At one end the junction does not follow the germline gene, possibly because of a read error. The chain uses TRBV3-1 and TRBJ2-7; 8 nucleotides line up with TRBD1. The CDR3 has 13 residues. Germline V gene sequence: CDR1 LGHDT, CDR2 YNNKEL (reference sequence). The CDR3 loop is CAGSPRTGYEQYF. CDR3 nucleotide sequence: TGTGCCGGCAGCCCCCGGACAGGGTACGAGCAGTACTTC.